The next 30 T cell receptor beta chains were all read from a single sample in a study of human T cells and chemical hapten exposure. TCRdb reanalysed the RACE reads using MiXCR and keeps one entry per CDR3 protein. This table has 75,000 to 90,000 distinct CDR3 sequences, about an eighth appearing once. The time point here: patch test 1, 2 weeks after DPC sensitization. Treatment given: therapeutic diphenylcyclopropenone sensitization with weekly scalp DPC. This material consisted of whole blood, taken in connection with sensitization to the hapten diphenylcyclopropenone (DPC). These receptors were obtained from a woman aged 60-70 years with alopecia areata. Some clones in this sample may be carry-over from other donors' samples.

This clonotype was seen a few times. This chain joins TRBV4-1 and TRBJ2-5; D is ambiguous. The germline CDR1 and CDR2 sequences are MGHRA and YSYEKL. The CDR3 runs to 13 residues. Trimming took 0 bases from V and 3 from J, leaving 5 bases between them. The CDR3 sequence is CASSQEVEETQYF. The CDR3 DNA follows: TGCGCCAGCAGCCAAGAGGTAGAAGAGACCCAGTACTTC.

The chain recombines TRBV11-3 with TRBJ2-2, with 9 nucleotides matching TRBD2. J was trimmed by 8 bases and V by 5 bases; bases with no gene match: 6. The germline V gene encodes CDR1 SGHNT and CDR2 YENEEA. This CDR3 has 14 residues. The CDR3 reads CASSQGLAGGELFF. The CDR3 bases are TGTGCCAGCAGCCAGGGACTAGCTGGAGGGGAGCTGTTTTTT.

This clonotype was recorded many times. The V gene is TRBV7-2, the J gene TRBJ2-1, with TRBD2 identical over 8 bases. CDR1 SGHTA and CDR2 FQGNSA come from the germline V gene. Trimming cost V 5 bases and J 0 bases; bases outside gene matches: 6. The CDR3 runs 16 residues. CDR3 amino acids: CASSRRGGRSYNEQFF. In nucleotides, the CDR3 is TGTGCCAGCAGCCGCCGCGGGGGGCGCTCCTACAATGAGCAGTTCTTC.

CDR3 region: CAISESHLGLAGLGTQYF. CDR3 coding DNA: TGTGCCATCAGTGAGTCCCACCTCGGACTAGCGGGATTGGGTACGCAGTATTTT. The gene calls are TRBV10-3 and TRBJ2-3, with 12 positions matching TRBD2. Trimming removed 0 bases from V and 8 bases from J; junction bases left unmatched: 12. CDR3 length equals 18 residues. The germline gives CDR1 ENHRY, CDR2 SYGVKD.

This clonotype has a count of ten or more. The V gene is TRBV7-8, the J gene TRBJ1-6, with 7 bases matching TRBD1. This CDR3 spans 20 amino acids. The trim removed 3 bases at V and 0 bases at J, leaving 14 bases unmatched. Germline assignment: CDR1 SGHVS and CDR2 FQNEAQ. This CDR3 reads CASSLTRGQPRSSYNSPLHF. In DNA form, the CDR3 reads TGTGCCAGCAGCTTGACCAGGGGACAGCCCAGGAGCTCCTATAATTCACCCCTCCACTTT.

This clonotype was seen at least ten times. V usage is TRBV5-4 and J usage is TRBJ2-2, with 9 bases matching TRBD1. Unmatched junction bases numbered 4, after V lost 3 bases and J lost 4 bases. The germline CDR1 and CDR2 sequences are SGHNT and YYREEE (reference sequence). The length of the CDR3 is 15 residues. The CDR3 here is CASSSGTGFTGELFF. In DNA form, the CDR3 reads TGTGCCAGCAGCTCTGGGACAGGGTTCACCGGGGAGCTGTTTTTT.

This clonotype was counted at least ten times. The rearrangement links TRBV6-5 to TRBJ2-5, with 7 bases identical to TRBD2. CDR3 size: 15 residues. Germline V gene lookup returns CDR1 MNHEY and CDR2 SVGAGI. V was pared by 6 bases and J by 3 bases, with 10 bases of the junction left unmatched. In DNA, the CDR3 is TGTGCCAGCAGCCGGGAGGCTTACGGGGAAGAGACCCAGTACTTC. Translating gives CASSREAYGEETQYF.

This clonotype occurred a few times. The chain combines TRBV11-1 with TRBJ1-2; maybe TRBD1 (6 bases). The CDR3 spans 12 residues. Germline values: CDR1 SGHAT, CDR2 FQDESV (reference sequence). V was pared by 5 bases and J by 7 bases, with 11 bases between. The CDR3 DNA reads TGTGCCAGCAGCCCAGGACAGTTTGGCTACACCTTC. It codes for CASSPGQFGYTF.

The table lists this clonotype with a few counts. V gene TRBV5-1 combines with J gene TRBJ2-3, with 8 bases matching TRBD1. The CDR3 contains 14 residues. J was trimmed by 9 bases and V by 3 bases; bases with no gene match: 9. Germline lookup yields CDR1 SGHRS and CDR2 YFSETQ. This CDR3 is CASSSDREPVTQYF. The CDR3 DNA reads TGCGCCAGCAGCTCGGACAGGGAACCCGTCACGCAGTATTTT. Based on the CDR3 plus reference TRBV5-1 and TRBJ2-3, the full variable domain is KAGVTQTPRYLIKTRGQQVTLSCSPISGHRSVSWYQQTPGQGLQFLFEYFSETQRNKGNFPGRFSGRQFSNSRSEMNVSTLELGDSALYLCASSSDREPVTQYFGPGTRLTVL.

In its sample, this clonotype was seen many times. The chain links TRBV3-1 to TRBJ2-3, with D perhaps TRBD2 (5 bases). Germline CDR1 reads LGHDT; CDR2 reads YNNKEL (reference sequence). CDR3 length: 16 residues. V gave up 1 base and J gave up 3 bases, with 14 bases separating them. Here the CDR3 reads CASSQGGRPRTDTQYF. The CDR3 nucleotides read TGTGCCAGCAGCCAAGGAGGGAGACCAAGGACAGATACGCAGTATTTT.

The CDR3 DNA sequence: TGCAGCGTTGAGGATGTAAAACAAGCTTTCTTT. It is translated as CSVEDVKQAFF. The chain recombines TRBV29-1 with TRBJ1-1; D is undetermined. The germline V gene has CDR1 SQVTM and CDR2 ANQGSEA. Trimming shortened V by 3 bases and J by 9 bases, and 11 bases separated the two germline ends. The CDR3 sequence is 11 residues long.

This clonotype has ten or more counts. The chain has TRBV29-1 and TRBJ2-5; TRBD1 matches 7 bases. Germline trimming cut 6 bases from V and 2 bases from J; bases unmatched to any gene: 6. The CDR3 runs 13 residues. Per germline, CDR1 SQVTM and CDR2 ANQGSEA. Here the CDR3 reads CSVEGQSQETQYF. CDR3 nucleotide sequence: TGCAGCGTCGAGGGACAGTCACAAGAGACCCAGTACTTC.

This clonotype was detected only a few times. The rearrangement uses TRBV29-1 and TRBJ1-5, with D possibly TRBD1 on 6 matching bases. Trimming removed 2 bases from V and 9 bases from J, with 14 bases in between. This CDR3 spans 13 amino acids. Germline CDR1 and CDR2: SQVTM and ANQGSEA. In nucleotides, the CDR3 is TGCAGCGTTGAATCGCAGGGGTCAGGGCCCCAGCATTTT. It translates to CSVESQGSGPQHF.

The V and J genes are TRBV12-3 or TRBV12-4 and TRBJ1-1; 8 bases fit TRBD1. The trim removed 5 bases at V and 5 bases at J, leaving 7 bases unmatched. This CDR3 is 14 amino acids long. The chain's CDR3 is CASSQGARRTEAFF. The CDR3 region has the DNA TGTGCCAGCAGTCAGGGGGCAAGGCGGACTGAAGCTTTCTTT.

This clonotype was counted many times. V is TRBV2 and J is TRBJ2-7; D not certain. The germline V gene has CDR1 SNHLY and CDR2 FYNNEI. Trimming cost V 7 bases and J 6 bases, with 19 bases left between them. This CDR3 region has 14 residues. The CDR3 spells CASMKVTPSGEQYF. The CDR3 coding sequence is TGTGCCAGCATGAAGGTGACACCCTCGGGCGAGCAGTACTTC. The variable domain in full, with the rest retrieved from reference TRBV2 and TRBJ2-7, is EPEVTQTPSHQVTQMGQEVILRCVPISNHLYFYWYRQILGQKVEFLVSFYNNEISEKSEIFDDQFSVERPDGSNFTLKIRSTKLEDSAMYFCASMKVTPSGEQYFGPGTRLTVT.

The table lists this clonotype with many counts. The CDR3 nucleotides read TGTGCCAGCAGCTTATTTGACCGGGGCCCCGACTATGGCTACACCTTC. This sequence encodes CASSLFDRGPDYGYTF. V usage is TRBV7-3 and J usage is TRBJ1-2; D possibly corresponds to TRBD1 (5 bases). The CDR3 is made up of 16 amino acids. Germline CDR1 SGHTA, CDR2 FQGTGA. Trimming removed 2 bases from V and 3 bases from J, with 16 bases in between.

There are many counts of this clonotype. The V call is TRBV10-3, the J call TRBJ2-7; D might be TRBD2 (5 bases). Germline V gene lookup returns CDR1 ENHRY and CDR2 SYGVKD. V was shortened by 3 bases and J by 2 bases, with 11 bases between the two germline ends. The CDR3 length is 14 residues. The CDR3 DNA reads TGTGCCATCAGTGATAAGGGAGCAGCCTACGAGCAGTACTTC. Protein sequence: CAISDKGAAYEQYF.

This clonotype was observed a handful of times. CDR3 region: CASSLATGATNEKLFF. The DNA of the CDR3 is TGTGCCAGCAGCTTAGCGACGGGCGCAACTAATGAAAAACTGTTTTTT. The chain is built from TRBV7-6 and TRBJ1-4; no definite D call. Germline-derived CDR1 and CDR2 are SGHVS and FNYEAQ. CDR3 size: 16 residues. Trimming left V 0 bases short and J 0 bases short, with 8 bases between.

This clonotype was seen only a few times. The rearrangement uses TRBV5-1 and TRBJ2-3; D perhaps matches TRBD1 (5 bases). Germline CDR1 and CDR2: SGHRS and YFSETQ. V was pared by 7 bases and J by 0 bases, with 12 bases between. The CDR3 has 14 residues. The CDR3 nucleotides are TGCGCCAGCTTGCCGGACACCAGCACAGATACGCAGTATTTT. This sequence encodes CASLPDTSTDTQYF.

This clonotype was picked up many times. The chain couples TRBV5-1 to TRBJ2-1; 8 nucleotides line up with TRBD2. J gave up 13 bases and V 4 bases, and 13 bases lay outside the gene matches. CDR1 SGHRS and CDR2 YFSETQ come from the germline V gene. The CDR3 covers 14 residues. CDR3 sequence reads: CASSPLGGDRPQFF. The CDR3 DNA reads as TGCGCCAGCAGCCCCCTCGGGGGGGATAGACCCCAGTTCTTC.

This chain links TRBV30 with TRBJ1-1; no reliable D call. V was pared by 4 bases and J by 2 bases, with 8 bases between. The CDR3 contains 12 residues. CDR1 is GTSNPN and CDR2 is SVGIG in the germline V gene (reference sequence). This chain's CDR3 is CAWTQTNTEAFF. In DNA, the CDR3 is TGTGCCTGGACCCAAACAAACACTGAAGCTTTCTTT.

In its sample, this clonotype was seen many times. The chain has TRBV6-2 or TRBV6-3 and TRBJ1-5; a possible D gene is TRBD1 (6 bases). Germline V gene data show CDR1 as MNHEY and CDR2 as SVGEGT. V was trimmed by 5 bases and J by 3 bases, leaving 14 bases between them. The CDR3 is made up of 15 amino acids. The CDR3: CASSPGELANQPQHF. The CDR3 DNA sequence: TGTGCCAGCAGTCCAGGGGAGTTAGCCAATCAGCCCCAGCATTTT.

This chain links TRBV29-1 with TRBJ1-5, with D uncertain. The CDR3 covers 12 residues. With 0 bases removed from V and 11 bases from J, the gap between germline ends came to 11 bases. Germline V CDR1 and CDR2: SQVTM, ANQGSEA. The CDR3, as DNA: TGCAGCGTTGAAGATAATGGAAGAGCCCAGCATTTT. It specifies CSVEDNGRAQHF.

The chain carries TRBV7-6 and TRBJ2-1; perhaps TRBD2 as D (7 bases). Deletions cut 4 bases from V and 2 bases from J, with 15 bases between. This CDR3 spans 16 amino acids. Germline CDR1 reads SGHVS; CDR2 reads FNYEAQ. The DNA of the CDR3 is TGTGCCAGCAGCTCAAAGGGGGGGGCAACCTACAATGAGCAGTTCTTC. Translation gives CASSSKGGATYNEQFF.

This clonotype occurred a few times. The genes are TRBV3-1 and TRBJ2-7; D not certain. Germline assignment: CDR1 LGHDT and CDR2 YNNKEL (reference sequence). Between the trimmed V and J ends, which lost 2 bases and 4 bases, there was a span of 6 bases. The CDR3 length is 12 residues. CDR3 region: CASSQSSYEQYF. As DNA, the CDR3 is TGTGCCAGCAGCCAAAGTTCGTACGAGCAGTACTTC.

This clonotype was seen many times. CDR3 sequence (DNA): TGTGCCAGCAGTTACTCGTGGGCCGATCCTAACTATGGCTACACCTTC. This sequence encodes CASSYSWADPNYGYTF. The V call is TRBV6-2 or TRBV6-3, the J call TRBJ1-2; D gene ambiguous. Germline lookup yields CDR1 MNHEY and CDR2 SVGEGT. This CDR3 comprises 16 residues. V lost 0 bases and J 0 bases, leaving 11 bases between the germline ends.

This clonotype appeared many times. This chain connects TRBV20-1 to TRBJ1-4, with D maybe TRBD1 (5 bases). The CDR3 covers 14 residues. Germline-derived CDR1 and CDR2 are DFQATT and SNEGSKA (reference sequence). V was clipped by 6 bases and J by 7 bases, with 18 bases between them. CDR3 protein: CSAVREGAVEKLFF. The CDR3 DNA reads TGCAGTGCAGTAAGGGAAGGGGCAGTTGAAAAACTGTTTTTT.

This chain links TRBV4-2 with TRBJ2-7; either TRBD1 or TRBD2 may supply D (5 bases each). The CDR3 runs 13 residues. Per germline, CDR1 LGHNA and CDR2 YNFKEQ. Trimming took off 1 base at V and 5 bases at J, with 9 bases between the two ends. DNA for the CDR3: TGTGCCAGCAGCCAAGTTGGGGACCACGAGCAGTACTTC. Protein product: CASSQVGDHEQYF.

This clonotype was seen many times. The chain joins TRBV12-3 or TRBV12-4 to TRBJ1-1; 9 bases are a match to TRBD1. Trimming at V came to 6 bases and at J to 3 bases, leaving 2 bases not matched to a gene. The CDR3 totals 13 residues. The CDR3 DNA sequence: TGTGCCAGCAGAACAGGGGGCTACACTGAAGCTTTCTTT. It codes for CASRTGGYTEAFF.

This clonotype was found a few times. The chain uses TRBV30 and TRBJ1-4; D is possibly TRBD1 (5 bases). The length of the CDR3 is 11 residues. The V end was cut by 5 bases, the J end by 11 bases, with 12 bases between. Germline assignment: CDR1 GTSNPN and CDR2 SVGIG (reference sequence). This CDR3 is CAWDAEGKLFF. CDR3 nucleotides: TGTGCCTGGGACGCCGAGGGGAAACTGTTTTTT.